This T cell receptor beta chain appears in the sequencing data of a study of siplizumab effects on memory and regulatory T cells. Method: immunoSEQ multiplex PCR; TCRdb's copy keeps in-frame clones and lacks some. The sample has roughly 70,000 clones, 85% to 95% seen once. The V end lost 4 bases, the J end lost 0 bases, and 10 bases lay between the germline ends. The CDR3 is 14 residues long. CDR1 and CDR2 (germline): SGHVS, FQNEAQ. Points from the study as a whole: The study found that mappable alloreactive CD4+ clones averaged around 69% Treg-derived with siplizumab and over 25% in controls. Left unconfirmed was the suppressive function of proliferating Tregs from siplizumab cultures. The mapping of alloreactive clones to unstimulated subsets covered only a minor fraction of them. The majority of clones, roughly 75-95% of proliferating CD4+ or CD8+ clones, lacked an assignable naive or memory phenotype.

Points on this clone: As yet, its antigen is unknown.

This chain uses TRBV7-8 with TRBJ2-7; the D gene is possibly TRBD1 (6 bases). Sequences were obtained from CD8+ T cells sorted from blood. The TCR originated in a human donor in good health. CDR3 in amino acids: CASSSMDSSYEQYF. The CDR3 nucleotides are TGTGCCAGCAGCTCCATGGACAGCTCCTACGAGCAGTACTTC.